These 23 T cell receptor beta chains came from one sample sequenced in a study of PD-L1 blockade in urothelial cancer. Assay used: immunoSEQ multiplex PCR; TCRdb lists only in-frame clones, some missing. This table holds tens of thousands of clones, around 79% found once. Described time point: pretreatment peripheral blood. Here the sequenced sample was PBMCs, taken around atezolizumab (anti-PD-L1) treatment. The receptor set was obtained from a man in his 70s with urothelial cancer.

This clone was counted once. The V gene is TRBV29-1, the J gene TRBJ1-2; no clear D. There are 11 residues in the CDR3. V shed 6 bases and J shed 3 bases, with 8 bases lying between them. CDR1 and CDR2 (germline): SQVTM, ANQGSEA. As DNA, the CDR3 is TGCAGCGTGGGTGGAGACTATGGCTACACCTTC. It codes for CSVGGDYGYTF.

The chain joins TRBV5-6 to TRBJ2-1; 7 bases line up with TRBD1. CDR3 length equals 18 residues. Germline trimming cut 0 bases from V and 3 bases from J; bases unmatched to any gene: 12. Germline-derived CDR1 and CDR2 are SGHDT and YYEEEE. CDR3 sequence (DNA): TGTGCCAGCAGCTTGGTTAAGGGTACGGGACAGATCTACAATGAGCAGTTCTTC. Its protein product is CASSLVKGTGQIYNEQFF.

In its sample, this clone was seen a few times. V usage is TRBV7-8 and J usage is TRBJ2-2, with 8 positions matching TRBD1. CDR3 length equals 18 residues. In germline, CDR1 is SGHVS, CDR2 FQNEAQ. V shed 1 base and J 5 bases; nucleotides not matched to a gene: 12. The CDR3 loop reads CASSLGDRFTSGTGELFF. The DNA for the CDR3 is TGTGCCAGCAGCTTAGGGGACAGGTTCACGTCAGGGACCGGGGAGCTGTTTTTT.

This clone appeared once. The rearrangement joins TRBV2 to TRBJ1-3, with D maybe TRBD1 (5 bases). V was trimmed by 4 bases and J by 0 bases, leaving 10 bases between them. Per the germline V gene, CDR1 is SNHLY and CDR2 is FYNNEI. The CDR3 has 15 residues. The CDR3 nucleotides read TGTGCCAGCAGTGGTCGGGGGAACTCTGGAAACACCATATATTTT. Protein product: CASSGRGNSGNTIYF. The variable domain in full, with the rest retrieved from reference TRBV2 and TRBJ1-3, is EPEVTQTPSHQVTQMGQEVILRCVPISNHLYFYWYRQILGQKVEFLVSFYNNEISEKSEIFDDQFSVERPDGSNFTLKIRSTKLEDSAMYFCASSGRGNSGNTIYFGEGSWLTVV.

This clone appeared a few times. The rearrangement joins TRBV18 to TRBJ2-5; unclear D gene. The CDR3 loop spans 13 amino acids. V lost 3 bases and J lost 2, with 7 bases in between. CDR1 is KGHSH and CDR2 is LQKENI in the germline V gene. CDR3 sequence (DNA): TGTGCCAGCTCACCGATGCGTCAAGAGACCCAGTACTTC. Its protein product is CASSPMRQETQYF.

The chain joins TRBV5-1 to TRBJ1-1; weak D call: TRBD1 (6 bases). There are 15 residues in the CDR3. V was clipped by 3 bases and J by 0 bases, with 12 bases between them. Germline V gene data show CDR1 as SGHRS and CDR2 as YFSETQ. Here the CDR3 reads CASSSEGHLNTEAFF. The CDR3 region has the DNA TGCGCCAGCAGCTCTGAGGGACATCTGAACACTGAAGCTTTCTTT.

The gene calls are TRBV5-1 and TRBJ1-2, with TRBD1 identical over 7 bases. The V gene end was trimmed by 5 bases and the J gene end by 4 bases; junction bases not matched to a gene: 11. The CDR3 runs to 15 residues. CDR1 is SGHRS and CDR2 is YFSETQ in the germline V gene. Written as DNA, the CDR3 is TGCGCCAGCAGTCCTCACCAAGGGGGCGGCTATGGCTACACCTTC. Protein: CASSPHQGGGYGYTF.

This clone was recorded at least ten times. The chain employs TRBV14 and TRBJ2-2, with D possibly matching TRBD2 (7 bases). V dropped 4 bases and J dropped 6 bases, with 12 bases sitting between them. From germline, CDR1 is SGHDN and CDR2 FVKESK. The CDR3 runs 14 residues. The CDR3 nucleotides are TGTGCCAGCAGCCTTTACGGGGGGCCCGGGGAGCTGTTTTTT. This sequence encodes CASSLYGGPGELFF.

The chain carries TRBV7-9 and TRBJ2-7; no clear D gene. Germline CDR1 SEHNR, CDR2 FQNEAQ (reference sequence). The CDR3 contains 12 residues. V lost 5 bases and J lost 0, with 5 bases in between. CDR3 sequence: CASSPSSYEQYF. CDR3 nucleotide sequence: TGTGCCAGCAGCCCTAGCTCCTACGAGCAGTACTTC.

The V and J genes are TRBV5-1 and TRBJ2-2, with 7 bases that match TRBD1. Germline CDR1 reads SGHRS; CDR2 reads YFSETQ. V trimming: 4 bases; J trimming: 4 bases; junction bases outside the gene matches: 1. The CDR3 totals 13 residues. CDR3 DNA sequence: TGCGCCAGCAGCCAGGGGGTCACCGGGGAGCTGTTTTTT. Translated, it gives CASSQGVTGELFF.

The chain uses TRBV4-2 and TRBJ1-2; 7 bases fit TRBD1. V lost 4 bases to trimming and J lost 4 bases; unmatched junction nucleotides: 9. The germline V gene has CDR1 LGHNA and CDR2 YNFKEQ. The CDR3 runs to 15 residues. The CDR3 DNA follows: TGTGCCAGCAGCCCTAGAGGACAGGCCCTCTATGGCTACACCTTC. It specifies CASSPRGQALYGYTF.

V is TRBV5-1 and J is TRBJ1-1; D gene ambiguous. CDR3 size: 15 residues. Trimming pared 4 bases from V and 0 bases from J, leaving 13 bases between. Germline V CDR1 and CDR2: SGHRS, YFSETQ. The CDR3 DNA reads TGCGCCAGCAGCCCCGTCCGCGGGATGAACACTGAAGCTTTCTTT. This translates into CASSPVRGMNTEAFF.

This chain connects TRBV7-9 to TRBJ2-7; possibly TRBD2 for D (6 bases). The germline V gene has CDR1 SEHNR and CDR2 FQNEAQ (reference sequence). V was cut by 3 bases and J by 2 bases, with 17 bases left in between. CDR3 length: 16 residues. CDR3 coding DNA: TGTGCCAGCAGCTTGGGGGGTGGGACGCCTGCCTACGAGCAGTACTTC. Amino acid sequence: CASSLGGGTPAYEQYF.

This clone has just one count. The chain is built from TRBV7-2 and TRBJ2-7; D gene ambiguous. The CDR3 runs to 12 residues. V lost 2 bases to trimming and J lost 1 base, with 3 bases between them. Germline CDR1 SGHTA, CDR2 FQGNSA. The CDR3 nucleotides are TGTGCCAGCAGCTTAACATCCTACGAGCAGTACTTC. Translation: CASSLTSYEQYF.

The chain has TRBV28 and TRBJ1-2, with 8 bases matching TRBD1. Looked up from germline, CDR1 is MDHEN and CDR2 is SYDVKM. V gave up 6 bases and J gave up 11 bases; unmatched junction bases: 14. CDR3 length: 14 residues. The CDR3 bases are TGTGCCAGCAGAGGGGGGAGCGGACAGGGTGTGTACACCTTC. The encoded protein is CASRGGSGQGVYTF.

CDR3 nucleotide sequence: TGTGCCAGCTCCCCAAGGCCCCCAACTAGCGGACAAGAGACCCAGTACTTC. It codes for CASSPRPPTSGQETQYF. V gene TRBV18 combines with J gene TRBJ2-5; the match to TRBD2 covers 8 bases. The V segment lost 6 bases and the J segment 2 bases; nucleotides outside the gene matches: 14. CDR1 KGHSH and CDR2 LQKENI come from the germline V gene. The CDR3 sequence is 17 residues long.

The V and J genes are TRBV6-6 and TRBJ2-7, with TRBD2 identical over 7 bases. J was trimmed by 0 bases and V by 7 bases; bases with no gene match: 9. The length of the CDR3 is 15 residues. Germline CDR1 and CDR2: MNHNY and SVGAGI (reference sequence). DNA of the CDR3: TGTGCCAGCAATATGCGGGGGACCTTCTCCTACGAGCAGTACTTC. This encodes CASNMRGTFSYEQYF.

The chain carries TRBV28 and TRBJ2-1, with TRBD1 identical over 7 bases. This CDR3 contains 14 residues. The germline CDR1 and CDR2 sequences are MDHEN and SYDVKM. After removal of 5 bases from V and 8 bases from J, the junction contained 9 bases not matched to a gene. This CDR3 is CASSLTGRGYEQFF. CDR3 DNA: TGTGCCAGCAGTCTGACAGGGAGAGGGTATGAGCAGTTCTTC.

The V call is TRBV2, the J call TRBJ2-1, with 10 bases identical to TRBD1. After removal of 2 bases from V and 8 bases from J, the junction contained 6 bases not matched to a gene. This CDR3 comprises 15 residues. Per the germline V gene, CDR1 is SNHLY and CDR2 is FYNNEI. This chain's CDR3 is CASSERRQGAYEQFF. For the CDR3, the DNA is TGTGCCAGCAGTGAACGGAGACAGGGGGCCTATGAGCAGTTCTTC.

This clone appeared a few times. The CDR3: CAISESARDFHEQYF. The CDR3 DNA reads as TGTGCCATCAGTGAGTCCGCCAGGGACTTCCACGAGCAGTACTTC. The V and J genes are TRBV10-3 and TRBJ2-7; TRBD2 is a possible D gene (6 bases). V lost 0 bases and J 5 bases, leaving 14 bases between the germline ends. CDR3 length: 15 residues. Germline assignment: CDR1 ENHRY and CDR2 SYGVKD.

V usage is TRBV11-3 and J usage is TRBJ2-7, with 12 bases matching TRBD2. V lost 5 bases and J lost 3; bases outside the gene matches: 14. CDR3 length: 18 amino acids. Germline values: CDR1 SGHNT, CDR2 YENEEA. CDR3 nucleotides: TGTGCCAGCAGCCAACGACTAGCGGGAGTCTCCGGTTTCTACGAGCAGTACTTC. Protein sequence: CASSQRLAGVSGFYEQYF.

J is TRBJ2-1 and V is TRBV27; a possible D gene is TRBD1 (6 bases). CDR1 and CDR2 from the germline V gene are MNHEY and SMNVEV (reference sequence). CDR3 length: 16 residues. Trimming removed 2 bases at V and 6 bases at J, with 17 bases between. CDR3 nucleotide sequence: TGTGCCAGCAGTTTACTGGGGGCCGGAGTAACCAATGAGCAGTTCTTC. Protein: CASSLLGAGVTNEQFF.

The rearrangement joins TRBV5-4 to TRBJ2-5; 7 positions match TRBD1. Looked up from germline, CDR1 is SGHNT and CDR2 is YYREEE (reference sequence). This CDR3 comprises 15 residues. With V trimmed by 3 bases and J by 4 bases, 9 bases remained unmatched. The DNA of the CDR3 is TGTGCCAGCAGCTCTGGGGGCAGGGGGAGAGAGACCCAGTACTTC. Its translation: CASSSGGRGRETQYF.